Below, one TCR beta chain is given with its context. The antigen remains undetermined. This sample is part of a study of cytomegalovirus exposure and HLA in healthy donors. Overall study findings and caveats: The authors confirmed in vitro that a few CMV-associated chains were specific for CMV antigens. Cytomegalovirus status, reportedly, was diagnosed with high specificity and sensitivity by the classifier.

With 4 bases clipped from V and 5 bases from J, the junction kept 6 bases outside the gene matches. Germline loops: CDR1 SGHTA, CDR2 FQGNSA. The CDR3 totals 16 residues. TCRdb keeps only in-frame clones here, not all; method: immunoSEQ multiplex PCR. The sample carries some 260,000 clones, 90% recorded once. The V and J genes are TRBV7-2 and TRBJ2-5; 14 bases align to TRBD2. Source material: PBMCs. The sequence was collected from a woman in her thirties in good health and CMV-seronegative. The CDR3 sequence: CASSYGLAGGEETQYF. The CDR3 nucleotides read TGTGCCAGCAGCTACGGACTAGCGGGAGGTGAGGAGACCCAGTACTTC.